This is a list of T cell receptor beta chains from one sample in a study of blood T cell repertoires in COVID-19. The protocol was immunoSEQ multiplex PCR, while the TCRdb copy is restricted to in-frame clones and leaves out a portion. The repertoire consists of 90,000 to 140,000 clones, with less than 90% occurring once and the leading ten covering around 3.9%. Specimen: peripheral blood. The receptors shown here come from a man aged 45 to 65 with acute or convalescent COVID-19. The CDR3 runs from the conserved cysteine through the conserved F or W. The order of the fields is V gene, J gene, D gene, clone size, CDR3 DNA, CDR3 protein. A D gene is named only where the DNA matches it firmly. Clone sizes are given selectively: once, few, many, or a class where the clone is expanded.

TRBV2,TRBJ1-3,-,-,TGTGCCAGCAGTGTTCAGGGTCCGACCTCCTCTGGAAACACCATATATTTT,CASSVQGPTSSGNTIYF
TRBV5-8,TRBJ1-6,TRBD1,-,TGTGCCAGCAGCTCGGGACAGGCAAATTCACCCCTCCACTTT,CASSSGQANSPLHF
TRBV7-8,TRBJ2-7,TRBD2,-,TGTGCCAGCAGCCATAGACTAGCGGGAGATCACGAGCAGTACTTC,CASSHRLAGDHEQYF
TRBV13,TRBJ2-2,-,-,TGTGCCAGCAGCTTACCCACGAAGGGGCCCGGGGAGCTGTTTTTT,CASSLPTKGPGELFF
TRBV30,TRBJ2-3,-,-,TGTGCCTGGAGTGCGGGATTGGATACGCAGTATTTT,CAWSAGLDTQYF
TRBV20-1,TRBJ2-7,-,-,TGCAGTGCTAGAGATGTGCGTGAGCAGTACTTC,CSARDVREQYF
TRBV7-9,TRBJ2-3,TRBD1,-,TGTGCCAGCAGCTTGGGACAGGAGGCAGATACGCAGTATTTT,CASSLGQEADTQYF
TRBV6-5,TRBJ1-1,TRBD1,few,TGTGCCAGCGGTACAGGGGCCCACACTGAAGCTTTCTTT,CASGTGAHTEAFF
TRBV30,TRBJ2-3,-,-,TGTGCCTGGACCGAAGCCTTCCGCGGATACACAGATACGCAGTATTTT,CAWTEAFRGYTDTQYF
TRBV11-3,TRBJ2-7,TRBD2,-,TGTGCCAGCACACGAGCGGGAGGACCTAGCTCCTACGAGCAGTACTTC,CASTRAGGPSSYEQYF
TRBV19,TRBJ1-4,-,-,TGTGCCAGTAGTAAGGACAGAGGGGTAGGGGAAAAACTGTTTTTT,CASSKDRGVGEKLFF
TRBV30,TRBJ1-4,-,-,TGTGCCTGGAGTGCAGGGGCCGATAATGAAAAACTGTTTTTT,CAWSAGADNEKLFF
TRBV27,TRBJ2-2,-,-,TGTGCCAGCAAAGGACAACCCCGGGCCGGGGAGCTGTTTTTT,CASKGQPRAGELFF
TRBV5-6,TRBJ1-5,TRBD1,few,TGTGCCAGCAGCCTGACAGGGACTGCAGCCGGCATCAATCAGCCCCAGCATTTT,CASSLTGTAAGINQPQHF
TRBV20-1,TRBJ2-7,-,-,TGCAGTGCTACTTCGTCCTACGAGCAGTACTTC,CSATSSYEQYF
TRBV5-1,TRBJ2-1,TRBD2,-,TGCGCCAGCAGCTTGGGAGGGACTAGATCTTGGAATGAGCAGTTCTTC,CASSLGGTRSWNEQFF
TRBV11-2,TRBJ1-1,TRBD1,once,TGTGCCAGCAGCTTTTCAGGGGGCGACGCTTTCTTT,CASSFSGGDAFF
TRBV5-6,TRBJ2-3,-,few,TGTGCCAGCAGCTTGGGGCCTACAGATACGCAGTATTTT,CASSLGPTDTQYF
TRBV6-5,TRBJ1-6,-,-,TGTGCCAGCAGGTCGCAGGGGAATTCACCCCTCCACTTT,CASRSQGNSPLHF
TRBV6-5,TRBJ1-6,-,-,TGTGCCAGCAGTTACTCGGGGCAAAATTCACCCCTCCACTTT,CASSYSGQNSPLHF
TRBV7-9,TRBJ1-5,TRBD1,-,TGTGCCAGCAGCTCCCAGGGGGATCAGCCCCAGCATTTT,CASSSQGDQPQHF
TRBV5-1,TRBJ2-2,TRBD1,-,TGCGCCAGCACCTCCTATGACAGGGGGAACACCGGGGAGCTGTTTTTT,CASTSYDRGNTGELFF
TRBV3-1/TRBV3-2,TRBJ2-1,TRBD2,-,TGTGCCAGCAGCCCTGGCGGACTAGCGGGGCCCTACAATGAGCAGTTCTTC,CASSPGGLAGPYNEQFF
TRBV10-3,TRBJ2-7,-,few,TGTGCCATCAGTGAGCGGGAAAACTTGAACGAGCAGTACTTC,CAISERENLNEQYF
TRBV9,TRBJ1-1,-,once,TGTGCCAGCGGGGCTGGAAACACTGAAGCTTTCTTT,CASGAGNTEAFF
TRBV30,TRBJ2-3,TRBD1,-,TGTGCCTGGAGGATACTTAGACAGGGGGGCACAGATACGCAGTATTTT,CAWRILRQGGTDTQYF
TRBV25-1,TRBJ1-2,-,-,TGTGCCAGCCGGGGGAGTGCTCGGGGCGGCTACACCTTC,CASRGSARGGYTF